This passage covers 2 T cell receptor beta chains from one sample sequenced in a study of blood T cell repertoires in COVID-19 (dated by TCRdb to about 2020). Receptor libraries were prepared by the immunoSEQ multiplex PCR assay. In TCRdb, the immuneACCESS table is reduced to in-frame sequences with V and J assigned. These tables do not hold every clone; where another copy was compared, an unresolved V gene accounts for under half, and the others remain unexplained. This sample lists some 290,000 clones; around 90% were detected once. 2% to 2.5% of the sample lies in the top ten. The source material was PBMCs or T cells enriched from blood (not recorded which). These receptors were taken from a woman in her thirties or forties with acute COVID-19.

The rearrangement uses TRBV2 and TRBJ2-2, with D unclear. CDR1 is SNHLY and CDR2 is FYNNEI in the germline V gene. V was clipped by 7 bases and J by 2 bases, with 5 bases between them. There are 12 residues in the CDR3. CDR3 loop: CASIPNTGELFF. CDR3 DNA sequence: TGTGCCAGCATCCCAAACACCGGGGAGCTGTTTTTT.

This clone was seen a single time. This chain links TRBV9 with TRBJ2-3, with 12 bases lining up with TRBD2. This CDR3 comprises 16 residues. The germline V gene encodes CDR1 SGDLS and CDR2 YYNGEE. The ends lost 2 bases at V and 4 bases at J; junction bases unmatched: 5. The DNA for the CDR3 is TGTGCCAGCAGCGTGCTACTAGCGGGAGGTCCAGATACGCAGTATTTT. Translation: CASSVLLAGGPDTQYF. The whole variable domain, remainder taken from reference TRBV9 and TRBJ2-3, is DSGVTQTPKHLITATGQRVTLRCSPRSGDLSVYWYQQSLDQGLQFLIQYYNGEERAKGNILERFSAQQFPDLHSELNLSSLELGDSALYFCASSVLLAGGPDTQYFGPGTRLTVL.